One sample yielded the 24 T cell receptor beta chains listed below, sequenced in a study of blood T cell repertoires in COVID-19 (dated by TCRdb to the early 2020s). The library came from the immunoSEQ multiplex PCR assay. The immuneACCESS repertoire file appears here via TCRdb, limited to in-frame rearrangements. These files lack a portion of the clones; in checked studies, under half of the deficit traces to unresolved V genes, and the cause of the others is not known. The sample table shows more than 85,000 clones, and 75% to 90% are seen once. Of the sample, 38% falls within the top ten clones. The sample was peripheral blood. These receptors were obtained from an elderly man with acute or convalescent COVID-19.

This sequence joins TRBV24-1 and TRBJ2-7; no firm D call. CDR3 length: 13 amino acids. Germline V gives CDR1 KGHDR, CDR2 SFDVKD. Trimming removed 5 bases at V and 3 bases at J, with 10 bases between. This CDR3 reads CATSAGSYYEQYF. The DNA for the CDR3 is TGTGCCACCAGTGCAGGCTCTTACTACGAGCAGTACTTC.

The chain is built from TRBV28 and TRBJ2-7, with a tentative D call TRBD2 (6 bases). CDR3 length: 18 residues. V was shortened by 3 bases and J by 0 bases, with 21 bases between the two germline ends. The V gene's germline CDR1 is MDHEN and CDR2 SYDVKM. The CDR3 is CASSFNPSGGEDSYEQYF. The CDR3 coding sequence is TGTGCCAGCAGTTTCAATCCCTCCGGGGGAGAGGACTCCTACGAGCAGTACTTC.

The V gene is TRBV15, the J gene TRBJ2-3, with D perhaps matching TRBD1 (5 bases). V was trimmed by 6 bases and J by 1 base, leaving 14 bases between them. Germline V gene data show CDR1 as LNHNV and CDR2 as YYDKDF (reference sequence). The CDR3 sequence is 15 residues long. The CDR3 bases are TGTGCCACCAGTAAAGGACACGGAGGCACAGATACGCAGTATTTT. It is translated as CATSKGHGGTDTQYF.

V gene TRBV11-1 combines with J gene TRBJ2-7, with 7 bases lining up with TRBD2. This CDR3 spans 16 amino acids. Trimming at V came to 2 bases and at J to 2 bases, leaving 9 bases not matched to a gene. Germline V CDR1 and CDR2: SGHAT, FQDESV (reference sequence). The CDR3 loop is CASSLWLAAGPYEQYF. CDR3 in DNA: TGTGCCAGCAGCTTATGGCTAGCGGCGGGGCCCTACGAGCAGTACTTC.

The chain recombines TRBV24-1 with TRBJ2-3, with 8 positions matching TRBD1. This CDR3 spans 17 amino acids. J lost 5 bases, V lost 2 bases, and 11 bases had no gene match. Germline values: CDR1 KGHDR, CDR2 SFDVKD. CDR3 DNA sequence: TGTGCCACCAGTGATTCAGGAGAGACAGGGGCTTTAGATACGCAGTATTTT. It translates to CATSDSGETGALDTQYF.

The chain employs TRBV5-1 and TRBJ1-1; 9 bases match TRBD1. From germline, CDR1 is SGHRS and CDR2 YFSETQ. The CDR3 is made up of 16 amino acids. The V segment lost 2 bases and the J segment 5 bases; nucleotides outside the gene matches: 10. Written as DNA, the CDR3 is TGCGCCAGCAGCTTCAGTACAGGGGGCCGTCGGACTGAAGCTTTCTTT. Translation gives CASSFSTGGRRTEAFF.

The chain employs TRBV5-1 and TRBJ2-3, with no clear D. Trimming stripped 0 bases from V and 3 bases from J, with 11 bases between. Per the germline V gene, CDR1 is SGHRS and CDR2 is YFSETQ. CDR3 length: 15 residues. CDR3 amino acids: CASSLAIRFTDTQYF. The CDR3 region has the DNA TGCGCCAGCAGCTTGGCCATCAGGTTTACAGATACGCAGTATTTT.

V is TRBV7-2 and J is TRBJ1-5; possibly TRBD1 for D (6 bases). CDR1 is SGHTA, CDR2 FQGNSA, per germline. This CDR3 comprises 16 residues. Trimming shortened V by 6 bases and J by 0 bases, and 15 bases separated the two germline ends. The CDR3 DNA sequence: TGTGCCAGCAGGGAAAGGGGGGGTTATAGCAATCAGCCCCAGCATTTT. Translating gives CASRERGGYSNQPQHF. The entire variable domain, with the rest obtained from reference TRBV7-2 and TRBJ1-5, is as follows: GAGVSQSPSNKVTEKGKDVELRCDPISGHTALYWYRQSLGQGLEFLIYFQGNSAPDKSGLPSDRFSAERTGGSVSTLTIQRTQQEDSAVYLCASRERGGYSNQPQHFGDGTRLSIL.

J is TRBJ1-5 and V is TRBV18, with a weak D call TRBD1 (5 bases). Germline loops: CDR1 KGHSH, CDR2 LQKENI. Deletions cut 3 bases from V and 3 bases from J, with 18 bases between. The CDR3 spans 17 residues. The CDR3 coding sequence is TGTGCCAGCTCACCTCGGGGGTCACGGGACGCCAATCAGCCCCAGCATTTT. Residues: CASSPRGSRDANQPQHF.

The V and J genes are TRBV11-3 and TRBJ2-1; D is possibly TRBD2 (5 bases). The germline gives CDR1 SGHNT, CDR2 YENEEA. CDR3 length: 19 residues. Deletions cut 1 base from V and 3 bases from J, with 22 bases between. CDR3 nucleotide sequence: TGTGCCAGCAGCTTAGGGCTTCGGAAGGGTGCGGGCCGCTACAATGAGCAGTTCTTC. Protein: CASSLGLRKGAGRYNEQFF.

The V gene is TRBV29-1, the J gene TRBJ2-5, with TRBD2 matching 8 bases. The CDR3 runs 15 residues. V gave up 2 bases and J gave up 5 bases; unmatched junction bases: 10. In germline, CDR1 is SQVTM, CDR2 ANQGSEA. For the CDR3, the DNA is TGCAGCGTTGAATTTGCCAGCGGGAGTGGGGAGACCCAGTACTTC. This translates into CSVEFASGSGETQYF.

V and J are TRBV20-1 and TRBJ1-5; no clear D gene. Germline CDR1 and CDR2: DFQATT and SNEGSKA (reference sequence). Trimming pared 4 bases from V and 8 bases from J, leaving 9 bases between. This CDR3 region has 11 residues. The CDR3 protein is CSAIGREPQHF. The CDR3, as DNA: TGCAGTGCTATCGGGCGGGAGCCCCAGCATTTT.

The V gene is TRBV14, the J gene TRBJ2-2; 9 nucleotides agree with TRBD2. The V gene end was trimmed by 0 bases and the J gene end by 3 bases; junction bases not matched to a gene: 8. The germline gives CDR1 SGHDN, CDR2 FVKESK. The CDR3 is 18 residues long. CDR3 in amino acids: CASSQDPAGGSDTGELFF. CDR3 bases: TGTGCCAGCAGCCAAGACCCAGCGGGAGGCTCTGACACCGGGGAGCTGTTTTTT. The full variable domain, rest sourced from reference TRBV14 and TRBJ2-2, is EAGVTQFPSHSVIEKGQTVTLRCDPISGHDNLYWYRRVMGKEIKFLLHFVKESKQDESGMPNNRFLAERTGGTYSTLKVQPAELEDSGVYFCASSQDPAGGSDTGELFFGEGSRLTVL.

This chain connects TRBV28 to TRBJ1-6; TRBD1 matches 8 bases. Germline V gives CDR1 MDHEN, CDR2 SYDVKM. V was clipped by 5 bases and J by 4 bases; unmatched bases: 7. CDR3 size: 16 residues. For the CDR3, the DNA is TGTGCCAGCAGTACTCGGACAGGGTCTTATAATTCACCCCTCCACTTT. Residues: CASSTRTGSYNSPLHF.

CDR3 in amino acids: CASSFEFQSSGQPGHEQFF. The CDR3 DNA sequence: TGTGCCAGCAGTTTTGAGTTTCAGTCCAGCGGGCAACCTGGCCATGAGCAGTTCTTC. The genes are TRBV28 and TRBJ2-1; perhaps TRBD2 as D (6 bases). V lost 3 bases and J 8 bases, leaving 29 bases between the germline ends. Germline V gene sequence: CDR1 MDHEN, CDR2 SYDVKM. This CDR3 region has 19 residues.

J is TRBJ2-5 and V is TRBV27, with TRBD1 identical over 9 bases. J was trimmed by 5 bases and V by 5 bases; bases with no gene match: 6. CDR1 and CDR2 (germline): MNHEY, SMNVEV (reference sequence). This CDR3 contains 14 residues. The CDR3 DNA reads TGTGCCAGCAGTCTTACAGGGGGCATGGAGACCCAGTACTTC. Protein sequence: CASSLTGGMETQYF.

The rearrangement uses TRBV7-9 and TRBJ2-7, with 8 bases fitting TRBD1. Trimming cost V 5 bases and J 1 base; bases outside gene matches: 4. The CDR3 has 14 residues. Germline values: CDR1 SEHNR, CDR2 FQNEAQ (reference sequence). The CDR3 region is CASSRDRGSYEQYF. In DNA form, the CDR3 reads TGTGCCAGCAGCCGCGACAGGGGTTCCTACGAGCAGTACTTC.

V and J are TRBV6-2 or TRBV6-3 and TRBJ1-2; TRBD1 matches 9 bases. Germline-derived CDR1 and CDR2 are MNHEY and SVGEGT. This CDR3 region has 15 residues. Trimming removed 5 bases from V and 4 bases from J; junction bases left unmatched: 8. CDR3 sequence reads: CASSGPDRGGYGYTF. The CDR3 region has the DNA TGTGCCAGCAGTGGCCCGGACAGGGGCGGCTATGGCTACACCTTC.

The chain employs TRBV6-5 and TRBJ2-2, with 7 bases fitting TRBD1. V shed 4 bases, J shed 1 base, and the junction held 3 bases outside the gene matches. The CDR3 contains 15 residues. The germline V gene encodes CDR1 MNHEY and CDR2 SVGAGI. The CDR3 reads CASSFGTENTGELFF. CDR3 coding DNA: TGTGCCAGCAGTTTCGGGACAGAGAACACCGGGGAGCTGTTTTTT.

The chain combines TRBV11-2 with TRBJ1-1; D gene uncertain. The CDR3 contains 14 residues. Trimming removed 6 bases from V and 1 base from J, with 12 bases in between. The germline V gene encodes CDR1 SGHAT and CDR2 FQNNGV. CDR3 in DNA: TGTGCCAGCAGTACCAAAGGCGGGAACACTGAAGCTTTCTTT. Protein product: CASSTKGGNTEAFF. Based on the CDR3 plus reference TRBV11-2 and TRBJ1-1, the full variable domain is EAGVAQSPRYKIIEKRQSVAFWCNPISGHATLYWYQQILGQGPKLLIQFQNNGVVDDSQLPKDRFSAERLKGVDSTLKIQPAKLEDSAVYLCASSTKGGNTEAFFGQGTRLTVV.

The chain has TRBV28 and TRBJ1-6; 7 bases line up with TRBD1. Losses at the gene ends were 5 bases for V and 1 base for J; bases not matched to a gene: 5. This CDR3 is built from 16 residues. Per germline, CDR1 MDHEN and CDR2 SYDVKM. CDR3 amino acids: CASSQSQGSYNSPLHF. The CDR3 DNA reads TGTGCCAGCAGTCAATCACAGGGGTCCTATAATTCACCCCTCCACTTT.

The rearrangement joins TRBV28 to TRBJ1-1; 7 positions agree with TRBD1. The germline CDR1 and CDR2 sequences are MDHEN and SYDVKM. V dropped 4 bases and J dropped 3; count of bases not matched to a gene: 8. The CDR3 loop spans 15 amino acids. DNA for the CDR3: TGTGCCAGCAGTTCCCTAGACAGGGCGTACACTGAAGCTTTCTTT. This translates into CASSSLDRAYTEAFF.

Turning to this clone: The sample holds other DNA sequences that translate to the same CDR3. The chain carries TRBV5-1 and TRBJ1-3, with D unresolved. Germline assignment: CDR1 SGHRS and CDR2 YFSETQ. The CDR3 is made up of 13 amino acids. V lost 0 bases and J 4 bases, leaving 5 bases between the germline ends. The CDR3 sequence: CASSLGLGNTIYF. Here the CDR3 DNA reads TGCGCCAGCAGCTTGGGTCTAGGAAACACCATATATTTT.

The chain employs TRBV5-1 and TRBJ1-1, with 9 bases aligning to TRBD1. Germline CDR1 SGHRS, CDR2 YFSETQ. V lost 7 bases, J lost 3 bases, and 13 bases stayed unmatched. This CDR3 has 16 residues. The CDR3 sequence: CASSRGTGFLDTEAFF. The CDR3 DNA sequence: TGCGCCAGCTCCCGGGGGACAGGGTTCTTAGACACTGAAGCTTTCTTT.